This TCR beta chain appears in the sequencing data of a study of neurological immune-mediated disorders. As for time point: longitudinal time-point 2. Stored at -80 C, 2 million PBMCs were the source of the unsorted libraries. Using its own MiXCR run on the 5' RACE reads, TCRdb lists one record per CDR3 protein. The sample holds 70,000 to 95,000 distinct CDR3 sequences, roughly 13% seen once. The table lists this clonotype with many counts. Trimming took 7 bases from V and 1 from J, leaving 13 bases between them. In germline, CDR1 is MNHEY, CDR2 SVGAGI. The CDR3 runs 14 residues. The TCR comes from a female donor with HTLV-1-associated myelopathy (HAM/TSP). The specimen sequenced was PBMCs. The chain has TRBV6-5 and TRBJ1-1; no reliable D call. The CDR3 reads CASTTTRKNTEAFF. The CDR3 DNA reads TGTGCCAGCACCACTACCCGAAAGAACACTGAAGCTTTCTTT.